This passage covers 29 T cell receptor beta chains from one sample sequenced in a study of radiation and T cells in renal cell carcinoma. Repertoires were generated with immunoSEQ multiplex PCR, while TCRdb's copy carries only in-frame clones and drops some. This repertoire shows tens of thousands of clones, approximately 80% found once; its top ten account for 30% to 35%. Time point denoted: baseline pretreatment blood. Specified treatment: 15 Gy SBRT to primary tumor, nephrectomy 4 weeks later. Sequenced here: blood, sampled from a patient whose treatment included radiotherapy and nephrectomy. These receptors all stem from a woman aged 70 to 79 with renal cell carcinoma.

The V call is TRBV7-9, the J call TRBJ1-2, with 8 bases aligning to TRBD1. The germline V gene has CDR1 SEHNR and CDR2 FQNEAQ (reference sequence). Trimming took 1 base from V and 4 from J; bases not matched to a gene: 2. CDR3 length: 14 residues. The CDR3 sequence: CASSLDTGGYGYTF. The CDR3 coding sequence is TGTGCCAGCAGCTTAGACACAGGGGGCTATGGCTACACCTTC. Looking up the rest from reference TRBV7-9 and TRBJ1-2 gives the full variable domain: DTGVSQNPRHKITKRGQNVTFRCDPISEHNRLYWYRQTLGQGPEFLTYFQNEAQLEKSRLLSDRFSAERPKGSFSTLEIQRTEQGDSAMYLCASSLDTGGYGYTFGSGTRLTVV.

V is TRBV6-6 and J is TRBJ2-7; no clear D. The CDR3 is made up of 14 amino acids. V gave up 2 bases and J gave up 0 bases, with 8 bases separating them. Germline CDR1 and CDR2: MNHNY and SVGAGI (reference sequence). CDR3 bases: TGTGCCAGCAGTTACGAGCAGAGCTCCTACGAGCAGTACTTC. The encoded protein is CASSYEQSSYEQYF.

The chain carries TRBV9 and TRBJ2-3; no definite D call. The CDR3 consists of 15 residues. V was cut by 1 base and J by 0 bases, with 9 bases left in between. The germline V gene has CDR1 SGDLS and CDR2 YYNGEE. The CDR3 DNA reads TGTGCCAGCAGCGTACAGAGTCAGAGCACAGATACGCAGTATTTT. Translation gives CASSVQSQSTDTQYF.

A few counts support this clone. J is TRBJ2-5 and V is TRBV6-4; D gene uncertain. Trimming removed 0 bases at V and 8 bases at J, with 10 bases between. The CDR3 is 13 amino acids. Germline CDR1 and CDR2: MRHNA and SNTAGT. CDR3 DNA sequence: TGTGCCAGCAGTGACTCGGACCAAGGAACCCAGTACTTC. Translation gives CASSDSDQGTQYF.

This chain connects TRBV19 to TRBJ2-1, with D unclear. The CDR3 is 12 residues long. V shed 4 bases and J shed 10 bases, with 11 bases lying between them. Per germline, CDR1 LNHDA and CDR2 SQIVND (reference sequence). The CDR3 protein is CASSTYKAEQFF. CDR3 in DNA: TGTGCCAGTAGTACTTATAAGGCCGAGCAGTTCTTC.

As to this clone: One end of the junction fails to match germline, which may point to a read error. This chain joins TRBV5-1 and TRBJ2-6; D not resolved. Germline CDR1 and CDR2: SGHRS and YFSETQ. This CDR3 is 15 amino acids long. The CDR3 region has the DNA TGCGCCACCAGCATGAAGACCTCTGGGGCCAACGTCCTGACTTTC. Its translation is CATSMKTSGANVLTF.

The chain combines TRBV6-5 with TRBJ1-1; 12 bases line up with TRBD1. J was trimmed by 1 base and V by 2 bases; bases with no gene match: 2. Germline-derived CDR1 and CDR2 are MNHEY and SVGAGI. The CDR3 covers 16 residues. Here the CDR3 DNA reads TGTGCCAGCAGTTACCGGGACAGGGGGCCGAACACTGAAGCTTTCTTT. It specifies CASSYRDRGPNTEAFF.

This sequence joins TRBV2 and TRBJ2-3; D is unclear. Germline lookup yields CDR1 SNHLY and CDR2 FYNNEI. The V gene lost 4 bases and the J gene lost 1 base, with 9 bases spanning the gap. The CDR3 extends over 14 amino acids. The CDR3 bases are TGTGCCAGCAGTGCCATAGATCGCACAGATACGCAGTATTTT. This sequence encodes CASSAIDRTDTQYF.

J is TRBJ2-7 and V is TRBV7-8; no clear D. Trimming removed 5 bases at V and 0 bases at J, with 11 bases between. Germline V CDR1 and CDR2: SGHVS, FQNEAQ. This CDR3 is 14 amino acids long. CDR3 protein: CASSNLVSSYEQYF. CDR3 DNA sequence: TGTGCCAGCAGCAATCTGGTTAGCTCCTACGAGCAGTACTTC.

As for this clone: One end of the junction does not line up with germline, which may come from a read error. The chain joins TRBV7-9 to TRBJ2-6; maybe TRBD1 (6 bases). From germline, CDR1 is SEHNR and CDR2 FQNEAQ (reference sequence). The CDR3 is made up of 15 amino acids. CDR3 residues: CTSSKQGSGANVLTF. The CDR3 nucleotides read TGTACCAGCAGCAAACAGGGTTCTGGGGCCAACGTCCTGACTTTC.

The chain carries TRBV25-1 and TRBJ1-2; no reliable D call. Germline V CDR1 and CDR2: MGHDK, SYGVNS. The CDR3 spans 14 residues. The V gene lost 2 bases and the J gene lost 5 bases, with 12 bases spanning the gap. The CDR3 coding sequence is TGTGCCAGCAGTGAAGGGAGTGGGAATTATGGCTACACCTTC. Its protein is CASSEGSGNYGYTF.

The chain recombines TRBV27 with TRBJ1-1; D possibly corresponds to TRBD1 (5 bases). This CDR3 is built from 14 residues. V lost 4 bases and J 8 bases, leaving 17 bases between the germline ends. The germline CDR1 and CDR2 sequences are MNHEY and SMNVEV (reference sequence). The CDR3 loop reads CASSSLLRGREAFF. DNA of the CDR3: TGTGCCAGCAGTTCGCTTCTCCGGGGCAGAGAAGCTTTCTTT.

The genes are TRBV5-8 and TRBJ2-7; TRBD1 or TRBD2 may be the D gene (5 bases each). The CDR3 loop spans 13 amino acids. Trimming removed 3 bases at V and 6 bases at J, with 13 bases between. Germline CDR1 and CDR2: SGHTS and YDEGEE. The DNA for the CDR3 is TGTGCCAGCAGCTATGGTTCGGGGCGCGAGCAGTACTTC. Translating gives CASSYGSGREQYF.

The chain employs TRBV5-6 and TRBJ1-3; possible D gene TRBD1, 6 bases. V was cut by 4 bases and J by 0 bases, with 17 bases left in between. CDR1 is SGHDT, CDR2 YYEEEE, per germline. The CDR3 has 17 residues. As DNA, the CDR3 is TGTGCCAGCAGCCATCGACAGGAAATCTTCTCTGGAAACACCATATATTTT. Translation: CASSHRQEIFSGNTIYF.

As DNA, the CDR3 is TGTGCCAGTAAGACAGGTCCTAGCACAGATACGCAGTATTTT. Amino acids: CASKTGPSTDTQYF. The J gene is TRBJ2-3, the V gene TRBV19; D is perhaps TRBD1 (6 bases). V gave up 7 bases and J gave up 0 bases, with 11 bases separating them. Germline CDR1 LNHDA, CDR2 SQIVND (reference sequence). This CDR3 is 14 amino acids long.

This chain connects TRBV5-4 to TRBJ2-1; D is uncertain. In germline, CDR1 is SGHNT, CDR2 YYREEE (reference sequence). The V end was cut by 2 bases, the J end by 10 bases, with 7 bases between. The CDR3 loop spans 11 amino acids. CDR3 protein: CASSFKREQFF. The CDR3 bases are TGTGCCAGCAGCTTCAAGAGGGAGCAGTTCTTC. Together with reference TRBV5-4 and TRBJ2-1, the CDR3 gives the full variable domain: ETGVTQSPTHLIKTRGQQVTLRCSSQSGHNTVSWYQQALGQGPQFIFQYYREEENGRGNFPPRFSGLQFPNYSSELNVNALELDDSALYLCASSFKREQFFGPGTRLTVL.

The chain employs TRBV5-1 and TRBJ1-1, with 9 bases matching TRBD1. Looked up from germline, CDR1 is SGHRS and CDR2 is YFSETQ. Trimming removed 5 bases from V and 4 bases from J; junction bases left unmatched: 6. This CDR3 has 14 residues. The CDR3 DNA reads TGCGCCAGCAGTGACACAGGGGGCATCACTGAAGCTTTCTTT. Its protein is CASSDTGGITEAFF.

The V call is TRBV28, the J call TRBJ1-6; no clear D gene. The CDR3 runs to 13 residues. Germline V lookup: CDR1 MDHEN, CDR2 SYDVKM. V gave up 5 bases and J gave up 8 bases, with 10 bases separating them. The CDR3 here is CASSPGVDSPLHF. CDR3 nucleotides: TGTGCCAGCAGTCCCGGTGTTGATTCACCCCTCCACTTT. Supplemented by reference TRBV28 and TRBJ1-6, the full variable domain reads DVKVTQSSRYLVKRTGEKVFLECVQDMDHENMFWYRQDPGLGLRLIYFSYDVKMKEKGDIPEGYSVSREKKERFSLILESASTNQTSMYLCASSPGVDSPLHFGNGTRLTVT.

This clone was seen a few times. V and J are TRBV10-2 and TRBJ1-1; TRBD1 agrees at 8 bases. Germline values: CDR1 WSHSY, CDR2 SAAADI. There are 14 residues in the CDR3. V lost 8 bases to trimming and J lost 2 bases; unmatched junction nucleotides: 7. This CDR3 reads CASRLGQDNTEAFF. In nucleotides, the CDR3 is TGCGCCAGCCGATTGGGACAGGATAACACTGAAGCTTTCTTT.

The chain uses TRBV5-6 and TRBJ1-5; D gene uncertain. The germline V and J ends were trimmed by 4 bases and 6 bases, with 14 bases remaining between them. CDR1 and CDR2 from the germline V gene are SGHDT and YYEEEE. This CDR3 is built from 14 residues. DNA for the CDR3: TGTGCCAGCAGCCTGCGTGGGGAGGGTCAGCCCCAGCATTTT. Protein: CASSLRGEGQPQHF.

CDR3 residues: CASSSMTGDYGYTF. Written as DNA, the CDR3 is TGTGCCAGCAGCTCCATGACAGGGGACTATGGCTACACCTTC. This sequence joins TRBV27 and TRBJ1-2; 8 bases map to TRBD1. This CDR3 region has 14 residues. Germline V gene lookup returns CDR1 MNHEY and CDR2 SMNVEV (reference sequence). The trim removed 6 bases at V and 3 bases at J, leaving 6 bases unmatched.

This clone was picked up one time. The rearrangement uses TRBV18 and TRBJ2-7; D is perhaps TRBD1 (5 bases). CDR3 length: 14 amino acids. Germline-derived CDR1 and CDR2 are KGHSH and LQKENI. Trimming left V 3 bases short and J 1 base short, with 10 bases between. This chain's CDR3 is CASSPQTDSYEQYF. In DNA form, the CDR3 reads TGTGCCAGCTCACCCCAGACAGATTCCTACGAGCAGTACTTC.

The J gene is TRBJ1-1, the V gene TRBV2, with D possibly matching TRBD1 (6 bases). The V and J ends lost 4 bases and 5 bases respectively, with 23 bases between them. Germline V gene data show CDR1 as SNHLY and CDR2 as FYNNEI. The CDR3 has 17 residues. The DNA for the CDR3 is TGTGCCAGCAGTGCGTTCCCCCATGGTAGGGGGGGGACTGAAGCTTTCTTT. Residues: CASSAFPHGRGGTEAFF.

The chain couples TRBV9 to TRBJ1-2; possible D gene TRBD1, 6 bases. The CDR3 length is 14 residues. CDR1 is SGDLS, CDR2 YYNGEE, per germline. With 0 bases removed from V and 4 bases from J, the gap between germline ends came to 10 bases. DNA for the CDR3: TGTGCCAGCAGCGTAGCAGGGGAGGGCTATGGCTACACCTTC. Its translation is CASSVAGEGYGYTF.

The rearrangement joins TRBV15 to TRBJ2-3; TRBD2 agrees at 9 bases. Germline CDR1 and CDR2: LNHNV and YYDKDF (reference sequence). This CDR3 spans 15 amino acids. V lost 3 bases and J lost 2; bases outside the gene matches: 3. The CDR3 here is CATSSLAGATDTQYF. The CDR3 DNA sequence: TGTGCCACCAGCAGTTTAGCGGGGGCCACAGATACGCAGTATTTT.

The V and J genes are TRBV11-2 and TRBJ1-6, with TRBD1 as a possible D gene (5 bases). From germline, CDR1 is SGHAT and CDR2 FQNNGV. Trimming shortened V by 3 bases and J by 4 bases, and 7 bases separated the two germline ends. The CDR3 covers 14 residues. The CDR3 coding sequence is TGTGCCAGCAGCTTTCCAGGGTATAATTCACCCCTCCACTTT. Its translation is CASSFPGYNSPLHF.

J is TRBJ2-3 and V is TRBV5-4, with D possibly TRBD2 on 6 matching bases. The CDR3 contains 14 residues. Per the germline V gene, CDR1 is SGHNT and CDR2 is YYREEE (reference sequence). Trimming took off 6 bases at V and 6 bases at J, with 17 bases between the two ends. CDR3 DNA sequence: TGTGCCAGCACCACGGGCCGGGAGAAGGATACGCAGTATTTT. As protein: CASTTGREKDTQYF.

J is TRBJ2-7 and V is TRBV2, with 11 bases identical to TRBD1. From germline, CDR1 is SNHLY and CDR2 FYNNEI. The CDR3 length is 15 residues. Trimming cost V 4 bases and J 5 bases; bases outside gene matches: 7. The DNA of the CDR3 is TGTGCCAGCAGTGTCACGGGACAGGGGGAGAACGAGCAGTACTTC. This encodes CASSVTGQGENEQYF.

The chain is built from TRBV19 and TRBJ1-1, with D possibly matching TRBD1 (5 bases). The germline gives CDR1 LNHDA, CDR2 SQIVND (reference sequence). The CDR3 has 14 residues. V was trimmed by 6 bases and J by 1 base, leaving 12 bases between them. The CDR3 DNA is TGTGCCAGTAGGGGAGGGGCTTGGAACACTGAAGCTTTCTTT. This encodes CASRGGAWNTEAFF.